This paragraph reports one TCR beta chain. What it binds is unknown. Each CDR3 protein gets one entry after TCRdb re-called the multiplex PCR reads with MiXCR. The table shows around 230,000 distinct CDR3 sequences, with less than 45% occurring only once. This CDR3 comprises 14 residues. From germline, CDR1 is MNHEY and CDR2 SMNVEV (reference sequence). Trimming removed 5 bases at V and 6 bases at J, with 14 bases between. The entry originates in a study of breast tumors, draining lymph nodes, adjacent tissues. Study results and caveats: Luminal-like breast cancer showed significantly higher tumor–nontumor repertoire similarity than basal-like. Most tumor T cells seemingly derive from lymph node, then expand in tumor.

Breast cancer patients provided tissue from their axillary draining lymph nodes. The genes are TRBV27 and TRBJ1-5; D gene uncertain. Sequenced input: axillary lymph node tissue. The receptor's source is a female donor with breast cancer. Some clones in this sample may be carry-over from other donors' samples. The CDR3 loop is CASSTARWAQPQHF. CDR3 bases: TGTGCCAGCAGTACGGCCCGGTGGGCTCAGCCCCAGCATTTT.